These T cell receptor beta chains were read from a single sample in a study of cytomegalovirus exposure and HLA in healthy donors. Clones were read by immunoSEQ multiplex PCR, and TCRdb kept only the in-frame ones, dropping some. The sample lists about 190,000 clones, around 81% occurring once. Source material: PBMCs. The receptors derive from a man aged 18 to 29 in good health and CMV-seronegative. Each CDR3 is given without its conserved first and last residue.

V gene	J gene	CDR3 protein
TRBV10-3	TRBJ2-7	AISEIGGSYEQY
TRBV19	TRBJ2-5	ASSIGRDQETQY
TRBV19	TRBJ2-5	ASDGGTGFETQY
TRBV10-3	TRBJ2-7	AITARREGSPHEQY
TRBV7-2	TRBJ1-2	ASSFGLTGYGYT
TRBV18	TRBJ1-2	ASSPPEFSGLIYGYT
TRBV9	TRBJ2-3	ASSAPLEGSNTDTQY
TRBV7-9	TRBJ2-5	ASSPGLQETQY
TRBV7-6	TRBJ2-3	ASTVAGATDTQY
TRBV7-2	TRBJ2-5	ASSEPRGSGETQY
TRBV14	TRBJ1-6	ASSRTGIPLH
TRBV5-1	TRBJ2-5	ASSNLGTGQETQY
TRBV7-2	TRBJ2-1	ASSPGEGGKSYNEQF
TRBV4-3	TRBJ2-7	ASSHYSAGGLYEQY
TRBV29-1	TRBJ1-1	SVVGQSSGTEAF
TRBV5-6	TRBJ1-4	ASSLRTGYNEKLF
TRBV6-1	TRBJ1-1	ASSEVRNTEAF
TRBV30	TRBJ1-3	AWSVFASGNTIY
TRBV18	TRBJ1-2	ASSPLTANYGYT
TRBV7-2	TRBJ1-1	ASSLDSGQGVSAF
TRBV9	TRBJ2-1	ASSVASGIEQF
TRBV15	TRBJ2-3	ATSREFSGGAQY
TRBV4-3	TRBJ2-3	ASSQDVLAGLTDTQY
TRBV10-2	TRBJ2-7	ASSEMVQEQY
TRBV7-9	TRBJ2-7	ASSLGLAAYNITYEQY
TRBV4-3	.	ASSQGGRGDEQY
TRBV19	TRBJ2-3	ASSIERATSTDTQY
TRBV7-2	TRBJ2-1	ASSLTLAGPWANEQF
TRBV5-4	TRBJ2-5	ASSLPGLRQETQY
TRBV5-1	TRBJ2-7	ASSLVGDRVFYEQY
TRBV5-6	TRBJ2-1	ASSLDTGYNEQF
TRBV5-4	TRBJ2-3	ASSAGGTASTDTQY
TRBV6-5	TRBJ2-7	ASSYWTGYEQY
TRBV29-1	TRBJ1-1	SARQGFNTEAF
TRBV6-1	TRBJ1-5	ASSESGHANQPQH
TRBV5-1	TRBJ2-1	ASSSGGTYNEQF
TRBV9	TRBJ2-7	ASSAGQGAFHEQY
TRBV29-1	TRBJ2-5	SVVHRQETQY
TRBV5-4	TRBJ2-3	ASSLTGVDTQY
TRBV7-3	TRBJ2-5	ASSPTGPPTGLWETQY
TRBV9	TRBJ1-3	ASGGEGNTIY
TRBV19	TRBJ2-6	ASRSGGAGSGANVLT
TRBV7-9	TRBJ2-7	ASSLSGQGRSYEQY
TRBV9	TRBJ2-7	ASSVVALSEQY
TRBV5-6	TRBJ2-5	ASTLQTGHPIQETQY
TRBV19	TRBJ1-1	ASSIAGTEAF
TRBV2	TRBJ2-7	ASSLTTELRDRGQYEQY